Sequencing of this T cell receptor (beta chain) was carried out in a study of T cells in tuberculosis. Looking at the study overall: Sequenced TCRs come from CD1B-GMM tetramer-binding T cells.

The J segment lost 6 bases and the V segment lost 5 bases, leaving 2 bases of the junction unmatched. The germline V gene has CDR1 SEHNR and CDR2 FQNEAQ (reference sequence). This CDR3 is 15 amino acids long. Some clones are missing from TCRdb's copy, which holds only in-frame ones; the method was immunoSEQ multiplex PCR. The top ten hold more than 10% of the sample, which has 55,000 to 70,000 clones, 81% seen once. Thawed, overnight-rested PBMC were stained with GMM-loaded CD1B tetramer, viability dye and anti-CD3, then sorted. C32 glucose monomycolate from Rhodococcus equi was loaded onto the CD1B tetramers.

The sequence was collected from an adult woman with latent tuberculosis. The chain employs TRBV7-9 and TRBJ2-2; TRBD2 matches at 14 bases. Sequencing was carried out using CD1b-GMM tetramer-negative cells sorted from PBMCs. The CDR3 bases are TGTGCCAGCAGCCGACTAGCGGGAGGGGCCGGGGAGCTGTTTTTT. Translating gives CASSRLAGGAGELFF. The full variable domain, its missing parts supplied by reference TRBV7-9 and TRBJ2-2, is DTGVSQNPRHKITKRGQNVTFRCDPISEHNRLYWYRQTLGQGPEFLTYFQNEAQLEKSRLLSDRFSAERPKGSFSTLEIQRTEQGDSAMYLCASSRLAGGAGELFFGEGSRLTVL.